This TCR beta chain came from a study of shared clonotypes between healthy human individuals. Overall study context: The composition of the donors was a couple of women and a few men aged 18 to 49. There were three CD4 naive, three CD4 memory, two CD8 naive and one CD8 memory plates per donor.

CDR1 is SNHLY, CDR2 FYNNEI, per germline. The germline V and J ends were trimmed by 3 bases and 5 bases, with 15 bases remaining between them. The CDR3 has 15 residues. In the authors' methods: Sequence data from immunoSEQ were junction-only and lacked quality scores; consequently, filtering differed. Clones were read by immunoSEQ multiplex PCR, and TCRdb kept only the in-frame ones, dropping some. V and J calls plus clone size are reproduced from that table; the DNA served to infer D and trimming. The sample lists millions of clones, about 95% occurring once. The chain combines TRBV2 with TRBJ2-3, with D maybe TRBD2 (5 bases). Sequencing input: naive CD4+ T cells sorted from blood. This sample's subset: CD45RA+ positively selected. The receptor was derived from a man younger than 35 in good health. CDR3 in amino acids: CASSDEAVSKDTQYF. DNA for the CDR3: TGTGCCAGCAGTGACGAAGCGGTCTCCAAAGATACGCAGTATTTT. Full variable domain (rest looked up from reference TRBV2 and TRBJ2-3): EPEVTQTPSHQVTQMGQEVILRCVPISNHLYFYWYRQILGQKVEFLVSFYNNEISEKSEIFDDQFSVERPDGSNFTLKIRSTKLEDSAMYFCASSDEAVSKDTQYFGPGTRLTVL.